This T cell receptor beta chain was identified in a study of blood T cells in healthy people across ages. Together with a sample-barcoded 5' primer, a J-beta primer mix was included in a second PCR lasting about 6 to 11 cycles. Each CDR3 protein gets one entry after TCRdb re-called the 5' RACE reads with MiXCR. The table lists 850,000 to 1,100,000 distinct CDR3 sequences, under 40% of them singletons. The CDR3 runs to 11 residues. From germline, CDR1 is KGHDR and CDR2 SFDVKD. The germline V and J ends were trimmed by 9 bases and 11 bases, with 15 bases remaining between them. V usage is TRBV24-1 and J usage is TRBJ2-5; the D gene is possibly TRBD1 (5 bases). This receptor was identified in a man between 18 and 29 years old in good health. The sample consisted of blood. The CDR3: CATARADEQYF. The CDR3 DNA reads TGTGCCACCGCCAGGGCTGATGAGCAGTACTTC.